A selection of T cell receptor beta chains follows, all from one sample in a study of human T cells and chemical hapten exposure. From the RACE reads, TCRdb called clonotypes with MiXCR, one entry per CDR3 protein. This table has approximately 400,000 distinct CDR3 sequences, approximately 5% appearing once. The sequencing used whole blood, collected in connection with sensitization to the hapten diphenylcyclopropenone (DPC). The receptor set was obtained from a woman aged 50 to 60 with alopecia areata. Some clones in this sample may be carry-over from other donors' samples. Both conserved end residues are part of each CDR3. The order of the fields is J gene, clone size, V gene, D gene, CDR3 DNA, CDR3 protein. D genes are given only for firm matches. Not all rows give a size; the values are once, few, many and, for expanded clones, a class.

TRBJ2-2 | few | TRBV6-2/TRBV6-3 | NA | TGTGCCAGCAGTTACGGTTGGGGCGGGGAGCTGTTTTTT | CASSYGWGGELFF
TRBJ2-7 | many | TRBV14 | TRBD1 | TGTGCCAGCAGTCGATTACAGGGGCCAGGATACGAGCAGTACTTC | CASSRLQGPGYEQYF
TRBJ1-5 | many | TRBV7-9 | NA | TGTGCCAGCAGCTTAGATTTGACAGGCGATCCAGATCAGCCCCAGCATTTT | CASSLDLTGDPDQPQHF
TRBJ1-1 | many | TRBV12-3/TRBV12-4 | NA | TGTGCCAGCAGTTATTCCGGGGTCACTGAAGCTTTCTTT | CASSYSGVTEAFF
TRBJ1-2 | many | TRBV7-9 | NA | TGTGCCAGCAGCTTAGCGCTAAGTCCGGGGTCTAACTATGGCTACACCTTC | CASSLALSPGSNYGYTF
TRBJ1-2 | many | TRBV6-5 | TRBD1 | TGTGCCAGCAGTCAGCCGACAGGGGGCCTTGGCTACACCTTC | CASSQPTGGLGYTF
TRBJ2-7 | many | TRBV5-1 | NA | TGCGCCAGCAGCTTGGGACATCGAACTCCCTACGAGCAGTACTTC | CASSLGHRTPYEQYF
TRBJ2-1 | many | TRBV5-6 | TRBD2 | TGTGCCAGCAGCCTAGAGCGGGGGGGCGATTACAATGAGCAGTTCTTC | CASSLERGGDYNEQFF
TRBJ2-1 | few | TRBV12-3/TRBV12-4 | NA | TGTGCCAGCAGTTTCCCTGGCCCCAATGAGCAGTTCTTC | CASSFPGPNEQFF
TRBJ1-6 | many | TRBV7-9 | NA | TGTGCCAGCAGCTTAAGGGCAGGCCGTAATTCACCCCTCCACTTT | CASSLRAGRNSPLHF
TRBJ1-3 | many | TRBV27 | NA | TGTGCCAGCAGTTTAACGGCCGGAAACACCATATATTTT | CASSLTAGNTIYF
TRBJ1-5 | many | TRBV20-1 | NA | TGCAGTGCTATTTCGAGTAGCAATCAGCCCCAGCATTTT | CSAISSSNQPQHF
TRBJ2-4 | many | TRBV15 | NA | TGTGCCACCAGCAGAAAAAGTTGGAACAACCAAAAAAACATTCAGTACTTC | CATSRKSWNNQKNIQYF
TRBJ2-3 | few | TRBV30 | NA | TGTGCCTGGATGGGCTCCCTCCCTGGGGATACGCAGTATTTT | CAWMGSLPGDTQYF
TRBJ2-3 | NA | TRBV12-3/TRBV12-4 | NA | TGTGCCAGCAGGTTGACGGAGGGCGGAGATACGCAGTATTTT | CASRLTEGGDTQYF
TRBJ2-5 | many | TRBV4-1 | TRBD1 | TGCGCCAGCAGCCAAATGGTGACAGGGGCTCAGGCGGACCAGTACTTC | CASSQMVTGAQADQYF
TRBJ2-3 | NA | TRBV3-1 | TRBD1 | TGTGCCAGCATCCAAGATTTAACGGGACAGGGTGGAGATACGCAGTATTTT | CASIQDLTGQGGDTQYF
TRBJ2-3 | many | TRBV12-3/TRBV12-4 | TRBD2 | TGTGCCAGCAGCCAGGGGTGGACTAGCGGGGTGGATACGCAGTATTTT | CASSQGWTSGVDTQYF
TRBJ1-1 | few | TRBV11-2 | NA | TGTGCCAGCAGCTTGCAAGCGGATACCACTGAAGCTTTCTTT | CASSLQADTTEAFF
TRBJ1-2 | few | TRBV29-1 | TRBD1 | TGCAGCGCTGGACAGGGTCTCCAGGGCTACACCTTC | CSAGQGLQGYTF
TRBJ1-3 | many | TRBV13 | NA | TGTGCCAGCAGCTTGCGGACCTCTGGAAACACCATATATTTT | CASSLRTSGNTIYF
TRBJ1-1 | few | TRBV20-1 | NA | TGCAGTGCTAGAGATGGGGTGAACACTGAAGCTTTCTTT | CSARDGVNTEAFF
TRBJ2-2 | many | TRBV29-1 | NA | TGCAGCGTTCTCAGATGGAGCGGGGAGCTGTTTTTT | CSVLRWSGELFF
TRBJ2-7 | NA | TRBV12-3/TRBV12-4 | NA | TGTGCCAGCAGTTTACAGCTTTACGAGCAGTACTTC | CASSLQLYEQYF
TRBJ2-3 | many | TRBV7-9 | NA | TGTGCCAGCAGCGCCCACATTACAGATACGCAGTATTTT | CASSAHITDTQYF
TRBJ2-1 | many | TRBV5-6 | TRBD1 | TGTGCCAGCAGTACAACGGGACAGGGATTCGAGCAGTTCTTC | CASSTTGQGFEQFF
TRBJ1-1 | NA | TRBV14 | NA | TGTGCCAGCGACTACTGGGGCTCGAACACTGAAGCTTTCTTT | CASDYWGSNTEAFF
TRBJ1-1 | NA | TRBV20-1 | NA | TGCAGTGCTAGAGATTCGGGCAGGGTGAACACTGAAGCTTTCTTT | CSARDSGRVNTEAFF
TRBJ1-1 | many | TRBV4-1 | NA | TGCGCCAGCAGCCAAGTTGTGGCGGTGAACACTGAAGCTTTCTTT | CASSQVVAVNTEAFF
TRBJ2-5 | many | TRBV13 | TRBD2 | TGTGCCAGCAGCTTCGCGACTAGCGGACAAGAGACCCAGTACTTC | CASSFATSGQETQYF
TRBJ2-1 | many | TRBV28 | TRBD2 | TGTGCCAGCAGTTTAAGCGGGAGGTCCGGTGAGCAGTTCTTC | CASSLSGRSGEQFF
TRBJ2-1 | many | TRBV5-5 | TRBD2 | TGTGCCAGCAGCTTGGATGGCGGGGGGGCCTATGAGCAGTTCTTC | CASSLDGGGAYEQFF
TRBJ2-1 | few | TRBV4-3 | NA | TGCGCCAGCAGCCAAGATCCTCACAGGGCTGGGGAGCAGTTCTTC | CASSQDPHRAGEQFF
TRBJ2-6 | many | TRBV14 | NA | TGTGCCAGCAGCTCCAGGTTCTCTGGGGCCAACGTCCTGACTTTC | CASSSRFSGANVLTF
TRBJ2-6 | NA | TRBV4-2 | TRBD2 | TGTGCCAGCAGCTCCGTCGGAGCGGGGGGGCTTGGGGCCAACGTCCTGACTTTC | CASSSVGAGGLGANVLTF
TRBJ2-1 | few | TRBV13 | NA | TGTGCCAGCAACCAAGGGGGGGAGGGACCGTACAATGAGCAGTTCTTC | CASNQGGEGPYNEQFF
TRBJ2-5 | many | TRBV7-2 | TRBD2 | TGTGCCAGCAGCTTAACTAGCGGCCGACAAGAGACCCAGTACTTC | CASSLTSGRQETQYF
TRBJ1-1 | NA | TRBV4-3 | NA | TGCGCCAGCAGCCAAGAAGCAGGGAGCACTGAAGCTTTCTTT | CASSQEAGSTEAFF
TRBJ2-4 | few | TRBV7-9 | NA | TGTGCCAGCAGCTCCCCGGAAGGAAAAGGGGACAAAAACATTCAGTACTTC | CASSSPEGKGDKNIQYF
TRBJ2-7 | many | TRBV3-1 | NA | TGTGCCAGCAGTCAACCGGGACTGACCTACGAGCAGTACTTC | CASSQPGLTYEQYF
TRBJ1-2 | many | TRBV20-1 | NA | TGCAGTGCTTCTACAGGGTTGGATGGCTACACCTTC | CSASTGLDGYTF
TRBJ2-2 | few | TRBV12-3/TRBV12-4 | TRBD1 | TGTGCCAGCAGTTTAGCGCCAGGGACAGGGCCCGGGGAGCTGTTTTTT | CASSLAPGTGPGELFF
TRBJ2-5 | many | TRBV5-1 | TRBD2 | TGCGCCAGCAGCTCCAGACTAGCGGGGGGGCGAGGAGAGACCCGATACTTC | CASSSRLAGGRGETRYF